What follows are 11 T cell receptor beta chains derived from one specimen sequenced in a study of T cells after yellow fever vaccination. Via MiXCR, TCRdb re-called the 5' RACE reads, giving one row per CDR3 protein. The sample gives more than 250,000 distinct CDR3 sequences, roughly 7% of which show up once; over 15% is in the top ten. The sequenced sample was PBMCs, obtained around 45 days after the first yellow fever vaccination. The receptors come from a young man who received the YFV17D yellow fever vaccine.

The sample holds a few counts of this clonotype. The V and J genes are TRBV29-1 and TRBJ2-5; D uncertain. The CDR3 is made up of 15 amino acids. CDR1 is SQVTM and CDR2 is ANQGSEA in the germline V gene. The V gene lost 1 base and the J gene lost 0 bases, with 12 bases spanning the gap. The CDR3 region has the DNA TGCAGCGTTGAAGGGGCAGGAGCGTACCAAGAGACCCAGTACTTC. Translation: CSVEGAGAYQETQYF.

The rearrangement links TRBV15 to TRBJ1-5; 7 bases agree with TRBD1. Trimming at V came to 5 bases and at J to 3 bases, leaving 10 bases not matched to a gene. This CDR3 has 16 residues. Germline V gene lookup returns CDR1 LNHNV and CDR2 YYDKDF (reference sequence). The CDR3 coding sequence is TGTGCCACCAGCGCCAGAAGGGACAGCAACAATCAGCCCCAGCATTTT. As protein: CATSARRDSNNQPQHF.

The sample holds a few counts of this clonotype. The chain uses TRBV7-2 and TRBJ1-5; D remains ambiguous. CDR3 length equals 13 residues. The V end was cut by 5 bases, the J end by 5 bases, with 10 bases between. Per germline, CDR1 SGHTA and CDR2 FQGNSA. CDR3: CASSQDRYQPQHF. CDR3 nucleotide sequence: TGTGCCAGCAGCCAAGATAGGTATCAGCCCCAGCATTTT.

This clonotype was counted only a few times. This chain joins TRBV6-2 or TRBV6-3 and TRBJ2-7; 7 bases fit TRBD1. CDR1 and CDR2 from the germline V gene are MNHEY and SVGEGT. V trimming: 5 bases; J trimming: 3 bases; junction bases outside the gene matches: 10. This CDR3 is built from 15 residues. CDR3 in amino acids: CASSPRDRDDYEQYF. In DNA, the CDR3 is TGTGCCAGCAGTCCCCGGGACAGAGATGACTACGAGCAGTACTTC.

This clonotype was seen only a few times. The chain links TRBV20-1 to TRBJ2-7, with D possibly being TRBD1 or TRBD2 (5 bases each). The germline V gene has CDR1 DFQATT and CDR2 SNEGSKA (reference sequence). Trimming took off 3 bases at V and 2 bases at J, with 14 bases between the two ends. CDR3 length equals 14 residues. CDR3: CSARGRGTTYEQYV. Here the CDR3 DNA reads TGCAGTGCTAGGGGCCGGGGCACGACCTACGAGCAGTACGTC.

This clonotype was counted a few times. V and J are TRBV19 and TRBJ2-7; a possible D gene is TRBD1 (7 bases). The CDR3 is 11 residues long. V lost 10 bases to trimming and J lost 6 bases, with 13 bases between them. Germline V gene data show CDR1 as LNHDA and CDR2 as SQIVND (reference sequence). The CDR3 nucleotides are TGTGCCACAGTCCAGGGGGGCGAGCAGTACGTC. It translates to CATVQGGEQYV.

This CDR3 is CAMGPGLAGAGETQYF. Here the CDR3 DNA reads TGTGCCATGGGCCCTGGGCTCGCGGGGGCTGGGGAGACCCAGTACTTC. V and J are TRBV4-2 and TRBJ2-5; possible D gene TRBD2, 7 bases. CDR1 and CDR2 from the germline V gene are LGHNA and YNFKEQ. The CDR3 contains 16 residues. V dropped 10 bases and J dropped 5 bases, with 26 bases sitting between them.

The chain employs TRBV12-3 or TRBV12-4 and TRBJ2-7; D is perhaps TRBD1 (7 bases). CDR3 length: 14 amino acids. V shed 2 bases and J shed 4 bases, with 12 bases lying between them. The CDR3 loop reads CASSLTGGQYEQYF. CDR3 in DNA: TGTGCCAGCAGTTTAACCGGGGGACAGTACGAGCAGTACTTC.

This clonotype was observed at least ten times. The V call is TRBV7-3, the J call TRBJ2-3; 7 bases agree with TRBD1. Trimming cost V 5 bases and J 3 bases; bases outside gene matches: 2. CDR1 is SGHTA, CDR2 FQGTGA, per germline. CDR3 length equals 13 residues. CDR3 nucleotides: TGTGCCAGCAGCCCACAGGGGACAGATACGCAGTATTTT. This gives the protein CASSPQGTDTQYF.

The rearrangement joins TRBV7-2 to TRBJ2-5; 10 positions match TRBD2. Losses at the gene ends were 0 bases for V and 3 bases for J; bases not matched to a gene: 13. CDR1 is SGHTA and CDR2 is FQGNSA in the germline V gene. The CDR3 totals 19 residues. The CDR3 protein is CASSLAHRAGGLSKETQYF. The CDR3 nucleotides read TGTGCCAGCAGCTTAGCTCACAGAGCGGGGGGGCTTAGTAAAGAGACCCAGTACTTC.

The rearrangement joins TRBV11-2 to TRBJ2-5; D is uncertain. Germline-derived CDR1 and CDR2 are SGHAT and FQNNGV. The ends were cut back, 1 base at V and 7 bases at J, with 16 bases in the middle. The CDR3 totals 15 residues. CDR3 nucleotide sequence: TGTGCCAGCAGCTTAGCTGGTTGGGGAAAAGGGACCCAGTACTTC. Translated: CASSLAGWGKGTQYF.